This T cell receptor beta chain was documented in a study of monozygotic twins with inflammatory bowel disease. TCRdb reworked the 5' RACE reads into one entry per CDR3 protein, no DNA. The specimen's table records more than 300,000 distinct CDR3 sequences. The origin of this receptor is a human donor with ulcerative colitis or Crohn's disease, or a healthy co-twin of an affected twin (not recorded which). What was sequenced was blood.

The CDR3 spells CASSAHPTGNEKLFF. The J gene is TRBJ1-4, the V gene TRBV7-2; TCRdb outputs TRBD1, but without DNA this stays unchecked. There are 15 residues in the CDR3. Germline values: CDR1 SGHTA, CDR2 FQGNSA.